This passage covers 16 T cell receptor beta chains from one sample sequenced in a study of shared clonotypes between healthy human individuals. Using immunoSEQ multiplex PCR, the repertoire was profiled, and TCRdb retains in-frame clones only, with some absent. The data show about 2.4 million clones, under 95% seen once. The specimen was naive CD4+ T cells from PBMCs. Subset indicated: CD45RA+ positively selected. The receptors were sampled from a man younger than 35 in good health. Some clones in this sample may be carry-over from other donors' samples.

Here the CDR3 reads CASSLEAGRNYGYTF. As DNA, the CDR3 is TGTGCCAGCAGCTTGGAGGCGGGCAGGAACTATGGCTACACCTTC. V is TRBV5-6 and J is TRBJ1-2; the D is unclear. The CDR3 is made up of 15 amino acids. Trimming removed 0 bases at V and 2 bases at J, with 11 bases between. Germline assignment: CDR1 SGHDT and CDR2 YYEEEE.

The V call is TRBV5-5, the J call TRBJ1-5, with D perhaps TRBD1 (5 bases). Germline V gene lookup returns CDR1 SGHKS and CDR2 YYEKEE (reference sequence). V lost 2 bases, J lost 5 bases, and 14 bases lay in between. This CDR3 has 15 amino acids. The CDR3 region has the DNA TGTGCCAGCAGCTTAGTCGCCAGGGAGCATCAGCCCCAGCATTTT. Its translation is CASSLVAREHQPQHF.

The sample holds one count of this clone. The V and J genes are TRBV4-1 and TRBJ2-5, with D unresolved. With 0 bases removed from V and 2 bases from J, the gap between germline ends came to 10 bases. Germline V gives CDR1 MGHRA, CDR2 YSYEKL. The CDR3 loop spans 15 amino acids. CDR3 nucleotide sequence: TGCGCCAGCAGCCAAGAACACCGGCTACAAGAGACCCAGTACTTC. This codes for CASSQEHRLQETQYF.

The rearrangement links TRBV10-3 to TRBJ2-5, with 10 positions matching TRBD1. The germline V gene has CDR1 ENHRY and CDR2 SYGVKD. The trim removed 8 bases at V and 3 bases at J, leaving 9 bases unmatched. The CDR3 covers 15 residues. CDR3 coding DNA: TGTGCCATCGGAGCCGGGACAGGGGTTGAAGAGACCCAGTACTTC. This gives the protein CAIGAGTGVEETQYF.

This clone occurred once. The chain has TRBV18 and TRBJ1-2; D call uncertain. Looked up from germline, CDR1 is KGHSH and CDR2 is LQKENI. The CDR3 is 15 amino acids. Trimming removed 8 bases at V and 2 bases at J, with 18 bases between. The CDR3 DNA sequence: TGTGCCAGCCCGCTCCGGGGAAGGGAAAACTATGGCTACACCTTC. Translation gives CASPLRGRENYGYTF.

This sequence joins TRBV4-1 and TRBJ2-7; D is ambiguous. CDR1 MGHRA and CDR2 YSYEKL come from the germline V gene. The CDR3 totals 14 residues. V gave up 1 base and J gave up 2 bases, with 9 bases separating them. The CDR3 spells CASSQGGSTYEQYF. As DNA, the CDR3 is TGCGCCAGCAGCCAAGGAGGCAGTACCTACGAGCAGTACTTC.

The genes are TRBV7-3 and TRBJ1-1; 8 bases map to TRBD1. The CDR3 is 16 residues long. CDR1 is SGHTA and CDR2 is FQGTGA in the germline V gene. With 1 base clipped from V and 1 base from J, the junction kept 5 bases outside the gene matches. The CDR3 loop reads CASSLMAQGANTEAFF. Written as DNA, the CDR3 is TGTGCCAGCAGCTTAATGGCCCAGGGGGCGAACACTGAAGCTTTCTTT.

The genes are TRBV5-1 and TRBJ2-2, with TRBD2 as a possible D gene (5 bases). Trimming pared 5 bases from V and 3 bases from J, leaving 11 bases between. Germline V lookup: CDR1 SGHRS, CDR2 YFSETQ. CDR3 size: 14 residues. CDR3 nucleotide sequence: TGCGCCAGCAGTTCGGGATCGGACACCGGGGAGCTGTTTTTT. This sequence encodes CASSSGSDTGELFF.

Only one count was recorded for this clone. The CDR3 region is CASSETGTPSYEQYF. CDR3 nucleotides: TGTGCCAGCAGCGAAACAGGGACCCCCTCCTACGAGCAGTACTTC. The rearrangement joins TRBV7-9 to TRBJ2-7; possibly TRBD1 for D (6 bases). Deletions cut 5 bases from V and 0 bases from J, with 14 bases between. This CDR3 is 15 amino acids long. In germline, CDR1 is SEHNR, CDR2 FQNEAQ (reference sequence).

Of note for this clone: Other DNA sequences in the sample encode the same CDR3. The V call is TRBV5-1, the J call TRBJ2-2; no firm D call. The V end was cut by 0 bases, the J end by 6 bases, with 3 bases between. Germline CDR1 and CDR2: SGHRS and YFSETQ. The CDR3 has 12 amino acids. CDR3 coding DNA: TGCGCCAGCAGCTTGGAATCCGGGGAGCTGTTTTTT. Protein sequence: CASSLESGELFF.

Only one count was recorded for this clone. Other DNA sequences within the sample encode an identical CDR3. The genes are TRBV5-1 and TRBJ2-7; 9 bases are shared with TRBD1. The CDR3 is 14 residues long. Germline assignment: CDR1 SGHRS and CDR2 YFSETQ. After removal of 0 bases from V and 5 bases from J, the junction contained 3 bases not matched to a gene. For the CDR3, the DNA is TGCGCCAGCAGCTTGGGACAGGGGGGTGACGAGCAGTACTTC. Protein sequence: CASSLGQGGDEQYF.

As regards this clone: The sample holds other DNA sequences that translate to the same CDR3. This rearrangement joins TRBV2 to TRBJ2-5, with 7 bases identical to TRBD2. Germline V lookup: CDR1 SNHLY, CDR2 FYNNEI. Germline trimming cut 3 bases from V and 3 bases from J; bases unmatched to any gene: 1. This CDR3 has 13 residues. The CDR3 reads CASSDRGEETQYF. Written as DNA, the CDR3 is TGTGCCAGCAGTGACCGGGGGGAAGAGACCCAGTACTTC.

The chain combines TRBV28 with TRBJ1-1; a weak D match, TRBD1 (5 bases). Trimming removed 5 bases at V and 0 bases at J, with 10 bases between. Germline assignment: CDR1 MDHEN and CDR2 SYDVKM. The CDR3 runs 14 residues. The CDR3 reads CASSIRQLNTEAFF. The CDR3 nucleotides read TGTGCCAGCAGTATAAGACAGTTGAACACTGAAGCTTTCTTT.

The gene calls are TRBV30 and TRBJ1-5, with no clear D. V was trimmed by 4 bases and J by 4 bases, leaving 11 bases between them. The CDR3 has 13 residues. Germline values: CDR1 GTSNPN, CDR2 SVGIG (reference sequence). The CDR3 coding sequence is TGTGCCTGGACTTTAGGGCCGAATCAGCCCCAGCATTTT. Its protein is CAWTLGPNQPQHF.

The chain recombines TRBV5-4 with TRBJ2-7, with a possible D match to TRBD1 (5 bases). Germline CDR1 SGHNT, CDR2 YYREEE (reference sequence). V lost 4 bases and J lost 5, with 10 bases in between. This CDR3 is built from 12 residues. This CDR3 is CASSPDSNEQYF. Written as DNA, the CDR3 is TGTGCCAGCAGCCCTGACAGTAACGAGCAGTACTTC.

The chain links TRBV29-1 to TRBJ2-2; 8 nucleotides align to TRBD1. The CDR3 runs 17 residues. Germline CDR1 reads SQVTM; CDR2 reads ANQGSEA. V lost 0 bases and J lost 7; bases outside the gene matches: 13. CDR3 in amino acids: CSVEDFGAGGNGGELFF. The CDR3 coding sequence is TGCAGCGTTGAAGATTTTGGGGCAGGGGGCAATGGCGGGGAGCTGTTTTTT.